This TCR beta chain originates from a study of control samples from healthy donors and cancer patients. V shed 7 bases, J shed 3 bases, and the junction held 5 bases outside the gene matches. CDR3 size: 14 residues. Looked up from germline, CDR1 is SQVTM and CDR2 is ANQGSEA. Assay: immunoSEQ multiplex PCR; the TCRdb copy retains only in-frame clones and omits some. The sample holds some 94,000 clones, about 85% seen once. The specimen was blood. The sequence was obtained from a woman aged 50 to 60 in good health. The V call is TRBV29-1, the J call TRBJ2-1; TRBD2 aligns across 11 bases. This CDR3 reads CSAELAGGYNEQFF. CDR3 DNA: TGCAGCGCCGAGCTAGCGGGAGGCTACAATGAGCAGTTCTTC.